These 16 T cell receptor beta chains were sequenced from one sample in a study of OX40 agonist ivuxolimab in advanced cancers. Sequencing was performed with immunoSEQ multiplex PCR; in TCRdb, only in-frame clones are kept and a portion is missing. The sample lists some 14,000 clones, 50% to 75% occurring once. The sequencing used CD4+ or CD8+ T cells sorted from blood, collected in a trial of the OX40 agonist ivuxolimab. All receptors derive from an adult with an advanced solid tumor such as melanoma, head and neck, liver or kidney cancer.

The chain uses TRBV18 and TRBJ1-5; D uncertain. V was trimmed by 3 bases and J by 6 bases, leaving 15 bases between them. There are 15 residues in the CDR3. CDR1 is KGHSH, CDR2 LQKENI, per germline. DNA for the CDR3: TGTGCCAGCTCACCTTCTCAACTCCTAGGTCAGCCCCAGCATTTT. Residues: CASSPSQLLGQPQHF.

The V gene is TRBV5-1, the J gene TRBJ2-3; 9 nucleotides align to TRBD2. Germline CDR1 reads SGHRS; CDR2 reads YFSETQ. The CDR3 totals 18 residues. The junction had 15 bases not matched to a gene; V was cut back by 7 bases and J by 0 bases. This chain's CDR3 is CASGQGIASGASTDTQYF. Written as DNA, the CDR3 is TGCGCCAGCGGGCAGGGAATTGCTAGCGGGGCTAGCACAGATACGCAGTATTTT. The whole variable domain, filled in from reference TRBV5-1 and TRBJ2-3, reads KAGVTQTPRYLIKTRGQQVTLSCSPISGHRSVSWYQQTPGQGLQFLFEYFSETQRNKGNFPGRFSGRQFSNSRSEMNVSTLELGDSALYLCASGQGIASGASTDTQYFGPGTRLTVL.

V and J are TRBV11-2 and TRBJ2-7, with a weak D call TRBD2 (5 bases). Deletions cut 1 base from V and 3 bases from J, with 10 bases between. The CDR3 sequence is 14 residues long. The V gene's germline CDR1 is SGHAT and CDR2 FQNNGV. The CDR3 DNA sequence: TGTGCCAGCAGCTTAGTAGAGGAGGACTACGAGCAGTACTTC. Its protein product is CASSLVEEDYEQYF.

The chain employs TRBV7-6 and TRBJ2-1; D gene unclear. Germline loops: CDR1 SGHVS, CDR2 FNYEAQ. V gave up 3 bases and J gave up 2 bases, with 5 bases separating them. This CDR3 is 13 amino acids long. CDR3 sequence (DNA): TGTGCCAGCAGCTTGCTAGCCTACAATGAGCAGTTCTTC. Its translation: CASSLLAYNEQFF. Using reference TRBV7-6 and TRBJ2-1 for the parts outside the CDR3, the full variable domain is GAGVSQSPRYKVTKRGQDVALRCDPISGHVSLYWYRQALGQGPEFLTYFNYEAQQDKSGLPNDRFSAERPEGSISTLTIQRTEQRDSAMYRCASSLLAYNEQFFGPGTRLTVL.

V usage is TRBV9 and J usage is TRBJ2-1, with 8 bases fitting TRBD2. Per germline, CDR1 SGDLS and CDR2 YYNGEE. The CDR3 consists of 16 residues. Losses at the gene ends were 3 bases for V and 6 bases for J; bases not matched to a gene: 11. The CDR3 region is CASSEQGTRKSNEQFF. Written as DNA, the CDR3 is TGTGCCAGCAGCGAACAAGGGACTAGGAAAAGCAATGAGCAGTTCTTC.

The chain is built from TRBV5-5 and TRBJ2-7; 7 bases align to TRBD1. The V gene's germline CDR1 is SGHKS and CDR2 YYEKEE (reference sequence). The CDR3 extends over 15 amino acids. Trimming cost V 0 bases and J 6 bases; bases outside gene matches: 9. CDR3 protein: CASSLEAGGWPEQYF. The CDR3 DNA is TGTGCCAGCAGCTTGGAGGCAGGGGGATGGCCCGAGCAGTACTTC.

On this clone: An end of the junction differs from the germline gene, which may be a read error. This chain joins TRBV5-3 and TRBJ2-3, with 8 bases that match TRBD2. TRBV5-3 has ORF status, its function being uncertain. The CDR3 is made up of 14 amino acids. The CDR3 here is CASSSGLGTDTQYF. Here the CDR3 DNA reads TGTGCCAGCAGCTCGGGACTAGGCACAGATACGCAGTATTTT.

This clone occurred a few times. This chain joins TRBV5-4 and TRBJ2-7; D remains unclear. Trimming took 4 bases from V and 9 from J, leaving 14 bases between them. The CDR3 loop spans 12 amino acids. The germline V gene has CDR1 SGHNT and CDR2 YYREEE (reference sequence). CDR3 in amino acids: CASSLGGLGQYF. In DNA, the CDR3 is TGTGCCAGCAGCCTTGGTGGGTTGGGGCAGTACTTC.

V is TRBV6-5 and J is TRBJ1-5, with a tentative D call TRBD1 (5 bases). The V end was cut by 2 bases, the J end by 9 bases, with 14 bases between. CDR1 and CDR2 from the germline V gene are MNHEY and SVGAGI. This CDR3 spans 14 amino acids. As DNA, the CDR3 is TGTGCCAGCAGTTACCGGGACGGACTGACGCCCCAGCATTTT. Amino acid sequence: CASSYRDGLTPQHF.

The rearrangement links TRBV28 to TRBJ2-7; D perhaps matches TRBD1 (6 bases). The CDR3 has 13 amino acids. Trimming cost V 2 bases and J 3 bases, with 8 bases left between them. Germline V gene data show CDR1 as MDHEN and CDR2 as SYDVKM. The CDR3 region is CASSLRGGYEQYF. DNA of the CDR3: TGTGCCAGCAGTTTACGAGGGGGCTACGAGCAGTACTTC. Variable domain in full (rest from reference TRBV28 and TRBJ2-7): DVKVTQSSRYLVKRTGEKVFLECVQDMDHENMFWYRQDPGLGLRLIYFSYDVKMKEKGDIPEGYSVSREKKERFSLILESASTNQTSMYLCASSLRGGYEQYFGPGTRLTVT.

The chain links TRBV6-5 to TRBJ2-2; 7 bases match TRBD1. The germline gives CDR1 MNHEY, CDR2 SVGAGI. The CDR3 sequence is 16 residues long. With V trimmed by 2 bases and J by 5 bases, 8 bases remained unmatched. This CDR3 is CASSYARGPPTGELFF. CDR3 sequence (DNA): TGTGCCAGCAGTTACGCGAGGGGGCCCCCGACCGGGGAGCTGTTTTTT.

The chain links TRBV6-5 to TRBJ2-5; possibly TRBD2 for D (6 bases). This CDR3 is 15 amino acids long. CDR1 is MNHEY, CDR2 SVGAGI, per germline. Trimming cost V 0 bases and J 2 bases, with 10 bases left between them. The CDR3 region has the DNA TGTGCCAGCAGTTACTCGAGTGGGGGGCAAGAGACCCAGTACTTC. This codes for CASSYSSGGQETQYF.

This clone was found a few times. The V gene is TRBV7-8, the J gene TRBJ1-1; 7 positions match TRBD1. The CDR3 contains 13 residues. CDR1 SGHVS and CDR2 FQNEAQ come from the germline V gene. The CDR3 DNA follows: TGTGCTATTGGGAGAGGGGGCAACACTGAAGCTTTCTTT. The encoded protein is CAIGRGGNTEAFF.

The chain is built from TRBV5-6 and TRBJ1-5; D not certain. The V gene lost 0 bases and the J gene lost 0 bases, with 7 bases spanning the gap. The CDR3 is made up of 15 amino acids. The V gene's germline CDR1 is SGHDT and CDR2 YYEEEE. CDR3 amino acids: CASSLEGYSNQPQHF. CDR3 nucleotides: TGTGCCAGCAGCTTGGAGGGTTATAGCAATCAGCCCCAGCATTTT.

Relative to its sample, this clone is medium-sized. The V call is TRBV9, the J call TRBJ2-2; a weak D match, TRBD1 (5 bases). Trimming removed 0 bases at V and 1 base at J, with 7 bases between. CDR1 SGDLS and CDR2 YYNGEE come from the germline V gene. This CDR3 has 15 amino acids. The CDR3 here is CASSVVGENTGELFF. The CDR3 DNA reads TGTGCCAGCAGCGTAGTAGGGGAGAACACCGGGGAGCTGTTTTTT.

This clone came up once. The chain joins TRBV9 to TRBJ1-1; D remains unclear. V was shortened by 0 bases and J by 1 base, with 10 bases between the two germline ends. The CDR3 is made up of 15 amino acids. Germline V gives CDR1 SGDLS, CDR2 YYNGEE. DNA for the CDR3: TGTGCCAGCAGCGTAGGGAGGAAAAGGAACACTGAAGCTTTCTTT. This sequence encodes CASSVGRKRNTEAFF.